The sequence of this T cell receptor (beta chain) was determined in a study of T cells in Graves' hyperthyroidism and ophthalmopathy. Whole-study context: Prior to any treatment, at the point of initial diagnosis, peripheral blood was collected.

PBMCs came from about 10 ml fresh peripheral blood. Comment on this clonotype: Its target is not known.

Researchers took RNA transcripts and amplified the TCR beta CDR3 regions from them. RT-PCR in the first round (using the HTBI primer set) targeted the TCR CDR3. TCRdb called the multiplex PCR reads again in MiXCR, with one record for every CDR3 protein. The sample carries approximately 720,000 distinct CDR3 sequences, about 17% recorded once. General study points: For ophthalmopathy, model prediction preceded onset by a median 6.5 months. Among clonotypes expanded in thyroid above 0.001, most were also found in blood.

The length of the CDR3 is 16 residues. Germline-derived CDR1 and CDR2 are DFQATT and SNEGSKA (reference sequence). V was pared by 5 bases and J by 4 bases, with 11 bases of the junction left unmatched. The sequence was collected from a woman aged 50 to 65 with Graves' hyperthyroidism that later progressed to Graves' ophthalmopathy. The chain carries TRBV20-1 and TRBJ1-5; TRBD1 matches 10 bases. What was sequenced was blood. CDR3 bases: TGCAGTGCTTTACGAGGGGGGGGACAGGGGAATCAGCCCCAGCATTTT. As protein: CSALRGGGQGNQPQHF.